This TCR beta chain originates from a study of shared clonotypes between healthy human individuals. The germline CDR1 and CDR2 sequences are MNHEY and SMNVEV (reference sequence). The germline V and J ends were trimmed by 7 bases and 1 base, with 19 bases remaining between them. The length of the CDR3 is 16 residues. TCRdb's copy holds only in-frame clones and misses some; the assay was immunoSEQ multiplex PCR. The sample lists some 2,500,000 clones, 80% to 95% occurring once. This chain uses TRBV27 with TRBJ1-1; no firm D call. The source of this sequence is a man younger than 35 in good health. Some clones in this sample may be carry-over from other donors' samples. What was sequenced was naive CD4+ T cells from PBMCs. Subset given: CD45RA+ positively selected. CDR3 amino acids: CASNSLGYPGNTEAFF. The CDR3 bases are TGTGCCAGCAACTCCCTGGGATACCCGGGGAACACTGAAGCTTTCTTT.